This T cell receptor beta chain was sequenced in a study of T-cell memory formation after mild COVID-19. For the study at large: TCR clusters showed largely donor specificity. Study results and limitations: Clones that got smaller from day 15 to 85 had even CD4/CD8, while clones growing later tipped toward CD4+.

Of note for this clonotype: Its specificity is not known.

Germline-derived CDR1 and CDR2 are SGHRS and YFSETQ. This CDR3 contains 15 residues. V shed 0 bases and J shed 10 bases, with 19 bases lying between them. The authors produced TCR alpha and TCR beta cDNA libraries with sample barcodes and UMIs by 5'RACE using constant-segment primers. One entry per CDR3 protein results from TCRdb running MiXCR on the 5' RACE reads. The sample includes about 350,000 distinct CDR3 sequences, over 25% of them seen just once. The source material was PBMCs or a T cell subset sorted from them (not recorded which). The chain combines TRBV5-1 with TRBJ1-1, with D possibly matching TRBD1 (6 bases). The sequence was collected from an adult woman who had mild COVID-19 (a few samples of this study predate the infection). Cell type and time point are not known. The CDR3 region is CASSLGQADRAAAFF. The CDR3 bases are TGCGCCAGCAGCTTGGGACAGGCCGATCGTGCAGCAGCTTTCTTT.